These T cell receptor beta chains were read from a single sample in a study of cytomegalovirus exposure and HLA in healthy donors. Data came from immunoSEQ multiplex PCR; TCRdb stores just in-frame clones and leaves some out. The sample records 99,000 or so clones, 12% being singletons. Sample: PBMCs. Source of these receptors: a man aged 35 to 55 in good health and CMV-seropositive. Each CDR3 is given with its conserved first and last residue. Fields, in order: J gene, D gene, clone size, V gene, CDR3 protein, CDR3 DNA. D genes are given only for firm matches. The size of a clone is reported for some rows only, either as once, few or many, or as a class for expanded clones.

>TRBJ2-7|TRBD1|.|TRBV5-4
CASTRQGADEQYF
TGTGCCAGCACTCGCCAGGGGGCGGACGAGCAGTACTTC
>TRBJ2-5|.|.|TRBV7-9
CASRPEWRETQYF
TGTGCCAGTCGGCCTGAGTGGAGAGAGACCCAGTACTTC
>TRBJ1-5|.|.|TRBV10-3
CASSPDESNQPQHF
TGTGCCAGCAGTCCCGATGAGAGCAATCAGCCCCAGCATTTT
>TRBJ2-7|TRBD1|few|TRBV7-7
CASSYRGGDEQYF
TGTGCTAGCAGCTACAGGGGTGGCGACGAGCAGTACTTC
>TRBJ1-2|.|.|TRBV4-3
CASSQLINSYGYTF
TGCGCCAGCAGCCAACTAATTAACTCCTATGGCTACACCTTC
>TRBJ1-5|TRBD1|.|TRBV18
CASTERGHQPQHF
TGTGCCAGTACGGAAAGGGGGCATCAGCCCCAGCATTTT
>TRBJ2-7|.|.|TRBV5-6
CASSQTGTYEQYF
TGTGCCAGCAGCCAAACAGGGACCTACGAGCAGTACTTC
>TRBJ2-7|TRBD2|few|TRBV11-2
CASRSPTSGTYEQYF
TGTGCCAGCAGATCCCCCACTAGCGGGACCTACGAGCAGTACTTC
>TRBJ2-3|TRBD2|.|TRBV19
CASSAFTSGSTDTQYF
TGTGCCAGTAGTGCCTTCACTAGCGGAAGCACAGATACGCAGTATTTT
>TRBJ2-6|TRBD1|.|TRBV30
CAWSVRQTGAGANVLTF
TGTGCCTGGAGTGTACGCCAGACAGGGGCCGGGGCCAACGTCCTGACTTTC
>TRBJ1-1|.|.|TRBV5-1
CASSLATGEAFF
TGCGCCAGCAGCTTGGCCACCGGTGAGGCTTTCTTT
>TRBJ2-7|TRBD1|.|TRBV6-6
CASSRPGQGTYEQYF
TGTGCCAGCAGTCGGCCGGGACAGGGGACCTACGAGCAGTACTTC
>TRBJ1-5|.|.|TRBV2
CASSEGGFSNQPQHF
TGTGCCAGCAGTGAAGGAGGGTTTAGCAATCAGCCCCAGCATTTT
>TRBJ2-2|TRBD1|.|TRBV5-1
CASSPGQGSGGELFF
TGCGCCAGCAGCCCGGGACAGGGTAGCGGCGGGGAGCTGTTTTTT
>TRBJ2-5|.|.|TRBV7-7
CASSSTSQGTQYF
TGTGCCAGCAGCTCGACTTCCCAAGGGACCCAGTACTTC
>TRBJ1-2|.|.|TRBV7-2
CASSPLEGYTF
TGTGCCAGCAGCCCTTTAGAGGGCTACACCTTC
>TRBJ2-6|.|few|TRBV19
CASSAGRGSGANVLTF
TGTGCCAGTAGTGCAGGCCGGGGCTCTGGGGCCAACGTCCTGACTTTC
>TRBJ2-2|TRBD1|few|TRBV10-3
CAISERGQPNTGELFF
TGTGCCATCAGTGAGCGGGGACAGCCGAACACCGGGGAGCTGTTTTTT
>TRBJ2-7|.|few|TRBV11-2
CASSLVGDISYEQYF
TGTGCCAGCAGCTTAGTGGGGGACATCTCCTACGAGCAGTACTTC
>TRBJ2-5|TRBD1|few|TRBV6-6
CASNSQGWGETQYF
TGTGCCAGCAATTCACAGGGGTGGGGGGAGACCCAGTACTTC
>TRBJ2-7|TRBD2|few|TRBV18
CASSRTGTSGKDEQYF
TGTGCCAGCTCACGAACCGGGACTAGCGGGAAAGACGAGCAGTACTTC
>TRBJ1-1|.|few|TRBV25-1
CASIRDTGTVGTEAFF
TGTGCCAGCATACGGGACACAGGAACGGTTGGCACTGAAGCTTTCTTT
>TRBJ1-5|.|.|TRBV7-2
CASSLGTSNQPQHF
TGTGCCAGCAGCTTAGGGACAAGCAATCAGCCCCAGCATTTT
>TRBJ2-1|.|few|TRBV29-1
CSVFGGFF
TGCAGCGTTTTCGGCGGGTTCTTC
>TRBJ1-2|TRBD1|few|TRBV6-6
CASSYHRGTDYGYTF
TGTGCCAGCAGTTACCACAGGGGTACGGACTATGGCTACACCTTC
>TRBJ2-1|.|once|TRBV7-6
CASSPQNYNEQFF
TGTGCCAGCAGCCCTCAGAACTACAATGAGCAGTTCTTC
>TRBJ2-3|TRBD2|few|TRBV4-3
CASSHEAGAADTQYF
TGCGCCAGCAGCCATGAAGCGGGAGCCGCAGATACGCAGTATTTT
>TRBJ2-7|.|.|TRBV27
CAVQTGLGEQYF
TGTGCCGTCCAGACGGGATTAGGGGAGCAGTACTTC
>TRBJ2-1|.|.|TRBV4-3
CASSHRGDRSSYNEQFF
TGCGCCAGCAGCCACCGCGGGGACCGGAGCTCCTACAATGAGCAGTTCTTC